Following are 21 T cell receptor beta chains from one sample sequenced in a study of glioma-infiltrating T cells. The iRepertoire nested amplicon-rescue multiplex PCR amplified TCR alpha and beta CDR3s from RNA. Via MiXCR, TCRdb re-called the multiplex PCR reads, giving one row per CDR3 protein. This sample has fewer than 200,000 distinct CDR3 sequences, with 25% to 35% found just once. What was sequenced was glioma tissue, nonneoplastic brain tissue, or PBMCs (not recorded which). These receptors came from a human donor with low-grade glioma or glioblastoma, undergoing nonglioma brain surgery, or in good health (not recorded which).

At least ten counts were recorded for this clonotype. The chain has TRBV3-1 and TRBJ1-1, with D unclear. The CDR3 has 14 residues. Germline-derived CDR1 and CDR2 are LGHDT and YNNKEL (reference sequence). V dropped 0 bases and J dropped 2 bases, with 7 bases sitting between them. This CDR3 reads CASSQDNRNTEAFF. The DNA for the CDR3 is TGTGCCAGCAGCCAAGATAACAGAAACACTGAAGCTTTCTTT. Together with reference TRBV3-1 and TRBJ1-1, the CDR3 gives the full variable domain: DTAVSQTPKYLVTQMGNDKSIKCEQNLGHDTMYWYKQDSKKFLKIMFSYNNKELIINETVPNRFSPKSPDKAHLNLHINSLELGDSAVYFCASSQDNRNTEAFFGQGTRLTVV.

This clonotype turned up a few times. The chain couples TRBV3-1 to TRBJ2-7, with 11 bases that match TRBD1. The CDR3 is 17 residues long. Per germline, CDR1 LGHDT and CDR2 YNNKEL (reference sequence). V shed 0 bases and J 4 bases; nucleotides not matched to a gene: 8. CDR3 region: CASSQEGRDRGWYEQYF. Here the CDR3 DNA reads TGTGCCAGCAGCCAAGAGGGGCGGGACAGGGGGTGGTACGAGCAGTACTTC.

Of note for this clonotype: A much larger clone sits a single nucleotide away, making a read error possible. This sequence joins TRBV24-1 and TRBJ2-2; no definite D call. Looked up from germline, CDR1 is KGHDR and CDR2 is SFDVKD. The CDR3 is 12 amino acids. DNA of the CDR3: TGTGCCACCAGCCAATACACCGGGCAGCTGTTTTTT. It translates to CATSQYTGQLFF.

This clonotype has more than one count but fewer than ten. The chain is built from TRBV5-1 and TRBJ2-3; D call uncertain. CDR1 is SGHRS, CDR2 YFSETQ, per germline. The CDR3 is 15 amino acids. The germline V and J ends were trimmed by 1 base and 0 bases, with 9 bases remaining between them. CDR3 residues: CASSLMVPSTDTQYF. CDR3 nucleotide sequence: TGCGCCAGCAGCTTGATGGTCCCCAGCACAGATACGCAGTATTTT. The whole variable domain, remainder taken from reference TRBV5-1 and TRBJ2-3, is KAGVTQTPRYLIKTRGQQVTLSCSPISGHRSVSWYQQTPGQGLQFLFEYFSETQRNKGNFPGRFSGRQFSNSRSEMNVSTLELGDSALYLCASSLMVPSTDTQYFGPGTRLTVL.

The rearrangement uses TRBV12-3 or TRBV12-4 and TRBJ2-1; tentatively, D is TRBD2 (5 bases). The CDR3 is 15 amino acids. Trimming pared 3 bases from V and 8 bases from J, leaving 17 bases between. In DNA form, the CDR3 reads TGTGCCAGCAGTTTGGAGTATGCCACGGAGGATGAGCAGTTCTTC. It specifies CASSLEYATEDEQFF.

As to this clonotype: This sequence may be a read error, since a much larger clone differs from it by one base. V gene TRBV20-1 combines with J gene TRBJ2-4; 8 bases match TRBD1. The ends lost 6 bases at V and 5 bases at J; junction bases unmatched: 6. In germline, CDR1 is DFQATT, CDR2 SNEGSKA (reference sequence). The CDR3 is 13 residues long. CDR3 in DNA: TGCAGTGCACCAGGGGGCGACGAAAACATTCAGTACTTC. Its translation is CSAPGGDENIQYF.

This clonotype was recorded at least ten times. The gene calls are TRBV7-2 and TRBJ2-5; D is unresolved. The CDR3 loop spans 13 amino acids. V was trimmed by 6 bases and J by 1 base, leaving 9 bases between them. Germline V gene lookup returns CDR1 SGHTA and CDR2 FQGNSA. The CDR3 coding sequence is TGTGCCAGCAGTTACTCGGGCCAAGAGACCCAGTACTTC. Amino acids: CASSYSGQETQYF.

The table lists this clonotype with many counts. V and J are TRBV4-3 and TRBJ2-1; no clear D. Trimming took 5 bases from V and 6 from J, leaving 14 bases between them. The CDR3 loop spans 14 amino acids. Germline CDR1 is LGHNA and CDR2 is YSLEER. The CDR3 nucleotides are TGCGCCAGCAGCTACTTCACCGTGGGCAATGAGCAGTTCTTC. Its translation is CASSYFTVGNEQFF.

In this sample, this clonotype turned up many times. J is TRBJ2-1 and V is TRBV7-9, with 9 bases lining up with TRBD2. Germline V gives CDR1 SEHNR, CDR2 FQNEAQ (reference sequence). V was clipped by 3 bases and J by 5 bases; unmatched bases: 5. The CDR3 length is 15 residues. Written as DNA, the CDR3 is TGTGCCAGCAGCTTCGCGGGAGGGGGCCACAATGAGCAGTTCTTC. Amino acids: CASSFAGGGHNEQFF.

This clonotype showed up many times. This chain joins TRBV24-1 and TRBJ1-1; TRBD1 aligns across 7 bases. The J segment lost 0 bases and the V segment lost 0 bases, leaving 0 bases of the junction unmatched. CDR1 KGHDR and CDR2 SFDVKD come from the germline V gene. This CDR3 has 15 amino acids. CDR3 in DNA: TGTGCCACCAGTGATTTGAGGGGGCTGAACACTGAAGCTTTCTTT. Encoded protein: CATSDLRGLNTEAFF.

This clonotype was observed many times. V is TRBV7-2 and J is TRBJ1-5; possibly TRBD1 for D (6 bases). The germline gives CDR1 SGHTA, CDR2 FQGNSA. V shed 0 bases and J shed 8 bases, with 14 bases lying between them. The CDR3 spans 15 residues. The CDR3 bases are TGTGCCAGCAGCTTAGCTTCAGGGGTTTCCAAGCCCCAGCATTTT. Translated, it gives CASSLASGVSKPQHF.

This clonotype was observed a handful of times. The rearrangement links TRBV3-1 to TRBJ2-5; D is unresolved. The CDR3 has 16 amino acids. The V and J ends lost 0 bases and 5 bases respectively, with 16 bases between them. Germline-derived CDR1 and CDR2 are LGHDT and YNNKEL (reference sequence). CDR3 sequence: CASSQDLATGGETQYF. In nucleotides, the CDR3 is TGTGCCAGCAGCCAAGATCTGGCTACCGGTGGGGAGACCCAGTACTTC.

Within the sample, this clonotype is large. The chain carries TRBV27 and TRBJ2-1; TRBD2 matches at 7 bases. Per germline, CDR1 MNHEY and CDR2 SMNVEV (reference sequence). The CDR3 contains 15 residues. Unmatched junction bases numbered 10, after V lost 6 bases and J lost 5 bases. CDR3 sequence (DNA): TGTGCCAGCAGGGTAAGCGGGGTACCCAACAATGAGCAGTTCTTC. Translation: CASRVSGVPNNEQFF.

This clonotype came up once. The V gene is TRBV6-5, the J gene TRBJ2-5; 11 nucleotides align to TRBD1. Unmatched junction bases numbered 10, after V lost 2 bases and J lost 5 bases. The CDR3 sequence is 17 residues long. Germline lookup yields CDR1 MNHEY and CDR2 SVGAGI. As DNA, the CDR3 is TGTGCCAGCAGTTACCGCTCCGGGACAGGGGGTTTGGAGACCCAGTACTTC. It specifies CASSYRSGTGGLETQYF.

Ten or more counts support this clonotype. The rearrangement uses TRBV24-1 and TRBJ2-1; D is perhaps TRBD2 (5 bases). V lost 3 bases, J lost 7 bases, and 6 bases lay in between. Germline loops: CDR1 KGHDR, CDR2 SFDVKD. The CDR3 sequence is 12 residues long. CDR3 sequence: CATSDQRNEQFF. The DNA of the CDR3 is TGTGCCACCAGTGATCAGCGGAATGAGCAGTTCTTC.

Concerning this clonotype itself: A read error is possible here, since a much larger clone lies one base away. The J gene is TRBJ1-2, the V gene TRBV29-1, with D possibly being TRBD1 (5 bases). V lost 4 bases and J lost 2, with 11 bases in between. The CDR3 has 13 residues. The germline V gene has CDR1 SQVTM and CDR2 ANQGSEA. Here the CDR3 DNA reads TGCAGCGTTGGGGTAGGGGAGAACTATGGCTACACCTTC. It encodes CSVGVGENYGYTF.

At least ten counts were recorded for this clonotype. This chain links TRBV7-2 with TRBJ2-4; 7 positions match TRBD2. CDR3 size: 15 residues. V dropped 5 bases and J dropped 3; count of bases not matched to a gene: 7. The germline V gene has CDR1 SGHTA and CDR2 FQGNSA. The CDR3 loop reads CASSRGTGGKNIQYF. The CDR3, as DNA: TGTGCCAGCAGCCGGGGGACGGGGGGCAAAAACATTCAGTACTTC.

This clonotype was observed many times. The chain has TRBV20-1 and TRBJ1-1; D unclear. Germline lookup yields CDR1 DFQATT and CDR2 SNEGSKA (reference sequence). The ends were cut back, 6 bases at V and 0 bases at J, with 11 bases in the middle. This CDR3 has 13 residues. In nucleotides, the CDR3 is TGCAGTGCGGGTCCAAATTTGAACACTGAAGCTTTCTTT. It codes for CSAGPNLNTEAFF.

This clonotype was counted only a few times. The gene calls are TRBV5-4 and TRBJ2-2, with D possibly TRBD2 on 5 matching bases. Trimming cost V 6 bases and J 1 base, with 10 bases left between them. Germline CDR1 and CDR2: SGHNT and YYREEE (reference sequence). The CDR3 runs 14 residues. The CDR3 loop reads CASTPEGNTGELFF. As DNA, the CDR3 is TGTGCCAGCACCCCCGAGGGGAACACCGGGGAGCTGTTTTTT.

The V call is TRBV5-1, the J call TRBJ2-3; 13 nucleotides agree with TRBD2. Per germline, CDR1 SGHRS and CDR2 YFSETQ. The CDR3 runs 16 residues. V trimming: 4 bases; J trimming: 2 bases; junction bases outside the gene matches: 4. The CDR3 DNA reads as TGCGCCAGCAGCCTTGGGACTAGCGGGAACACAGATACGCAGTATTTT. It specifies CASSLGTSGNTDTQYF.

For this clonotype: A much larger clone sits a single nucleotide away, making a read error possible. The chain links TRBV6-6 to TRBJ2-2; 7 positions agree with TRBD1. V lost 0 bases, J lost 3 bases, and 13 bases stayed unmatched. In germline, CDR1 is MNHNY, CDR2 SVGAGI (reference sequence). The CDR3 is 19 residues long. CDR3 nucleotide sequence: TGTGCCAGCAGTTACTCGAGGCCCCAAGGGACAGAAGACACCGGGGAGCTGTTTTTT. Protein sequence: CASSYSRPQGTEDTGELFF.